A selection of T cell receptor delta chains follows, all from one sample in a study of Vδ1+ human thymocytes. With CATT, TCRdb re-called clones from the multiplex PCR reads. The repertoire holds over 45,000 delta-chain clones, with more than 13% as singletons. The sequenced sample consisted of Vdelta1+ gamma-delta thymocytes from the thymus. These receptor sequences come from a girl under two years old who had congenital heart surgery. CDR3s include the opening cysteine and the closing phenylalanine or tryptophan. Each record gives: clone size, D gene, V gene, J gene, CDR3 DNA, CDR3 protein. D genes are given only for firm matches. Size values are once, few and many counts, or a class for expanded clones, and some rows have none.

clone_size: few; d_call: TRDD3; v_call: TRDV1; j_call: TRDJ1; cdr3_nt: TGTGCTCTTGGGCGCCCCGAGTACTGGGGGATCAACACCGATAAACTCATCTTT; cdr3_aa: CALGRPEYWGINTDKLIF
clone_size: -; d_call: -; v_call: TRDV1; j_call: TRDJ1; cdr3_nt: TGTGCTCTTGGGGAACTCTCCCCTAAGCCTCACCCCCCCCAACTCATCTTT; cdr3_aa: CALGELSPKPHPPQLIF
clone_size: few; d_call: TRDD2; v_call: TRAV29/DV5; j_call: TRDJ1; cdr3_nt: TGTGCAGCAAGACGGCCTTCCTACAAGGTACCGGTCTCCGATAAACTCATCTTT; cdr3_aa: CAARRPSYKVPVSDKLIF
clone_size: medium-sized; d_call: -; v_call: TRDV2; j_call: TRDJ2; cdr3_nt: TGTGCCTGTTCGGAGACCGTGACAGCACAACTCTTCTTT; cdr3_aa: CACSETVTAQLFF
clone_size: few; d_call: TRDD3; v_call: TRDV1; j_call: TRDJ1; cdr3_nt: TGTGCTCTTGGGGAATCGAGATCTTGTCTGGGGGGATTTTTCAACACCGATAAACTCATCTTT; cdr3_aa: CALGESRSCLGGFFNTDKLIF
clone_size: few; d_call: TRDD3; v_call: TRDV1; j_call: TRDJ1; cdr3_nt: TGTGCTCTTGGGGACTGCTACCCCGGTACTGGGGGATATTTTGACACCGATAAACTCATCTTT; cdr3_aa: CALGDCYPGTGGYFDTDKLIF
clone_size: few; d_call: -; v_call: TRDV1; j_call: TRDJ1; cdr3_nt: TGTGCTCTTGGGGAACTATGTCCTGTTGGGCCTTTGGAGCCGACGGGGGAGGGACTCATCTTT; cdr3_aa: CALGELCPVGPLEPTGEGLIF
clone_size: -; d_call: -; v_call: TRDV1; j_call: TRDJ1; cdr3_nt: TGTGCTCTTGGGGAACTGGGGGTCCAATATCTACCCACCGATAAACTCATCTTT; cdr3_aa: CALGELGVQYLPTDKLIF
clone_size: few; d_call: TRDD3; v_call: TRDV1; j_call: TRDJ1; cdr3_nt: TGTGCTCTTGGGAACCCCCGATGGGTGGGATTACTGGGGGATACCAAGTACACCGATAAACTCATCTTT; cdr3_aa: CALGNPRWVGLLGDTKYTDKLIF
clone_size: few; d_call: -; v_call: TRDV1; j_call: TRDJ1; cdr3_nt: TGTGCTCTTGGGGACCTCCTTCCTACTGGGGGAACGTACTTGTGGTACACCGATAAACTCATCTTT; cdr3_aa: CALGDLLPTGGTYLWYTDKLIF
clone_size: few; d_call: TRDD3; v_call: TRDV1; j_call: TRDJ1; cdr3_nt: TGTGCTCTTGGGGAGCCCACCTACCGTCGGGGGATAAGGATTAGGGCCGATAAACTCATCTTT; cdr3_aa: CALGEPTYRRGIRIRADKLIF
clone_size: few; d_call: -; v_call: TRDV1; j_call: TRDJ1; cdr3_nt: TGTGCTCTTGGGCAACCGCGCTTCCTAAACTCCGGGGGAACCGATAAACTCATCTTT; cdr3_aa: CALGQPRFLNSGGTDKLIF
clone_size: few; d_call: -; v_call: TRDV1; j_call: TRDJ1; cdr3_nt: TGTGCTCTTGGGGAACTTGGTCCTACCCGGCGTACTCGACTCCCTGGTAAACTCATCTTT; cdr3_aa: CALGELGPTRRTRLPGKLIF
clone_size: few; d_call: -; v_call: TRDV1; j_call: TRDJ1; cdr3_nt: TGTGCTCTTGGGGCCCAAGGGGGGAACCCCCGGAGGGGTAAACTCATCTTT; cdr3_aa: CALGAQGGNPRRGKLIF
clone_size: -; d_call: TRDD3; v_call: TRDV1; j_call: TRDJ1; cdr3_nt: TGTGCTCTTGGAGAGGGACCCAGTTGGGGTTGGGGGACCCGACGATACACCGATAAACTCATCTTT; cdr3_aa: CALGEGPSWGWGTRRYTDKLIF
clone_size: few; d_call: -; v_call: TRDV1; j_call: TRDJ1; cdr3_nt: TGTGCTCTTGGGGAAATAAGGGTTCCTACCTTGGGGGACGTCATGTACACCGATAAACTCATCTTT; cdr3_aa: CALGEIRVPTLGDVMYTDKLIF
clone_size: few; d_call: -; v_call: TRDV1; j_call: TRDJ1; cdr3_nt: TGTGCTCTTGGGGGACATCGATCCACCGATAAACTCATCTTT; cdr3_aa: CALGGHRSTDKLIF
clone_size: -; d_call: TRDD3; v_call: TRDV1; j_call: TRDJ1; cdr3_nt: TGTGCTCTTGGGTTACAAGCCCCCGGCTGGGGGATACTAGGCACCGATAAACTCATCTTT; cdr3_aa: CALGLQAPGWGILGTDKLIF
clone_size: -; d_call: TRDD3; v_call: TRDV1; j_call: TRDJ1; cdr3_nt: TGTGCTCTTGGGGAACTCGAAAGGGGGGGGATTTACAGTTCCGATAAACTCATCTTT; cdr3_aa: CALGELERGGIYSSDKLIF
clone_size: few; d_call: -; v_call: TRDV1; j_call: TRDJ1; cdr3_nt: TGTGCTCTTGGGCCGAACCCCAGAGGACAGTACACCGATAAACTCATCTTT; cdr3_aa: CALGPNPRGQYTDKLIF
clone_size: few; d_call: TRDD3; v_call: TRDV1; j_call: TRDJ1; cdr3_nt: TGTGCTCTTGGCGCTCTACGTAAATGGGGGATACGCGGGCTGTGGAGCGATAAACTCATCTTT; cdr3_aa: CALGALRKWGIRGLWSDKLIF
clone_size: -; d_call: TRDD3; v_call: TRDV2; j_call: TRDJ1; cdr3_nt: TGTGCCTGTGACCCCGAGGCTGGGGGATACACATCTAATACCGATAAACTCATCTTT; cdr3_aa: CACDPEAGGYTSNTDKLIF
clone_size: few; d_call: TRDD3; v_call: TRDV1; j_call: TRDJ1; cdr3_nt: TGTGCTCTTGGGGAACTCTATCCCCTCCTGGGGGATACGGAGTACACCGATAAACTCATCTTT; cdr3_aa: CALGELYPLLGDTEYTDKLIF
clone_size: few; d_call: TRDD3; v_call: TRDV1; j_call: TRDJ1; cdr3_nt: TGTGCTCTTGGGGAACTACCCGCCACGATTTCTGGGGGATACACCGATAAACTCATCTTT; cdr3_aa: CALGELPATISGGYTDKLIF
clone_size: -; d_call: -; v_call: TRDV1; j_call: TRDJ1; cdr3_nt: TGTGCTCTTGGGAAACGTTTTGGCGGTTCCGATAAACTCATCTTT; cdr3_aa: CALGKRFGGSDKLIF
clone_size: -; d_call: -; v_call: TRDV1; j_call: TRDJ1; cdr3_nt: TGTGCTCTTGGGGAAACTAGCCCCTTCCTTGGGGGACTTCGGGAGACCGATAAACTCATCTTT; cdr3_aa: CALGETSPFLGGLRETDKLIF